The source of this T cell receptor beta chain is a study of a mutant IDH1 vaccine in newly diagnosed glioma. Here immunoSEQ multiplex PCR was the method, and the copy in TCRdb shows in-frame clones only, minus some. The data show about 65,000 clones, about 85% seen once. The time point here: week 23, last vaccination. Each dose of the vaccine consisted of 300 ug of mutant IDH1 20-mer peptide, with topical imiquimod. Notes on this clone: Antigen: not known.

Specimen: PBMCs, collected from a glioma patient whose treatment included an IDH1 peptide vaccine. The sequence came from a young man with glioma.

CDR3 coding DNA: TGTGCCAGCAGCCTGAGTAGCGGGGGGTTCAAAAACATTCAGTACTTC. Encoded protein: CASSLSSGGFKNIQYF. V and J are TRBV7-8 and TRBJ2-4, with 10 bases lining up with TRBD2. CDR3 size: 16 residues. V shed 5 bases and J 3 bases; nucleotides not matched to a gene: 7. Germline V lookup: CDR1 SGHVS, CDR2 FQNEAQ. Full variable domain (remainder filled in from reference TRBV7-8 and TRBJ2-4): GAGVSQSPRYKVAKRGQDVALRCDPISGHVSLFWYQQALGQGPEFLTYFQNEAQLDKSGLPSDRFFAERPEGSVSTLKIQRTQQEDSAVYLCASSLSSGGFKNIQYFGAGTRLSVL.